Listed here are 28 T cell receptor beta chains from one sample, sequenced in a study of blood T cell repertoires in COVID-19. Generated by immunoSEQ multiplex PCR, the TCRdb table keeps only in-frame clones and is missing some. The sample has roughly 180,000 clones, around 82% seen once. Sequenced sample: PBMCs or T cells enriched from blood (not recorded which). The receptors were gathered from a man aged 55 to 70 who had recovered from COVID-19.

In DNA, the CDR3 is TGTGCCAGCAGCCAATTCACTCGGACAGAGGGTTCACCCCTCCACTTT. Protein: CASSQFTRTEGSPLHF. This chain links TRBV3-1 (or the pseudogene TRBV3-2) with TRBJ1-6; maybe TRBD1 (6 bases). With 2 bases removed from V and 9 bases from J, the gap between germline ends came to 17 bases. CDR1 and CDR2 from the germline V gene are LGHDT and YNNKEL (reference sequence). There are 16 residues in the CDR3.

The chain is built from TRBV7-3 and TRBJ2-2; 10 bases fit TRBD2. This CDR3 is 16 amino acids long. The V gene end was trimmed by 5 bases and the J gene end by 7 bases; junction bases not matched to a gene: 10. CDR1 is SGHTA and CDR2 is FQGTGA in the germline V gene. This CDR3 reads CASSPLAGDYGGELFF. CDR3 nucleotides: TGTGCCAGCAGCCCGCTAGCGGGAGACTATGGCGGGGAGCTGTTTTTT.

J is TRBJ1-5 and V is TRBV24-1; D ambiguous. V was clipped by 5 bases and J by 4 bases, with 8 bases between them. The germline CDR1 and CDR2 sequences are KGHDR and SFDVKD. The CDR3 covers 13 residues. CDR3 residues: CATSGLQNQPQHF. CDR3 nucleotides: TGTGCCACCAGTGGACTGCAGAATCAGCCCCAGCATTTT.

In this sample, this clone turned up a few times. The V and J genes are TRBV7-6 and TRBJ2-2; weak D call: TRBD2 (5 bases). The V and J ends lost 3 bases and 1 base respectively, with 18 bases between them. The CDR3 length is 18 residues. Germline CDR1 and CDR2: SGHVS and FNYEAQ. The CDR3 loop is CASSFRPPAAGNTGELFF. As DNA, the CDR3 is TGTGCCAGCAGCTTTAGGCCCCCGGCGGCGGGGAACACCGGGGAGCTGTTTTTT.

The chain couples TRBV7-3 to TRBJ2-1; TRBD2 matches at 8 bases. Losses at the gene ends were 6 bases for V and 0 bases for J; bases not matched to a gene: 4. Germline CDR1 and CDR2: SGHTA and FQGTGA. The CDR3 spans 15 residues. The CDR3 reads CASRRSGSSYNEQFF. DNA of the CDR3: TGTGCCAGCAGAAGGAGCGGGAGCTCCTACAATGAGCAGTTCTTC.

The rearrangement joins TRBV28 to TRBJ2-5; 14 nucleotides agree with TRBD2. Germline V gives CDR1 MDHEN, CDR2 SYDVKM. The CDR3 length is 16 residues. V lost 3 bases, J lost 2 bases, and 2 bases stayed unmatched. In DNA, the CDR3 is TGTGCCAGCAGTTTGGGACTAGCGGGGGCGCAAGAGACCCAGTACTTC. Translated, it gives CASSLGLAGAQETQYF.

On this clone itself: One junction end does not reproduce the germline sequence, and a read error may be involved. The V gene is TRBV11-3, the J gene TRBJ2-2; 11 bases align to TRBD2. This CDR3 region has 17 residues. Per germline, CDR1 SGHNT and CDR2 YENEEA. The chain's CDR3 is CASTLTSGGMNTGELFF. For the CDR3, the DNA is TGTGCCAGCACCTTAACTAGCGGGGGAATGAACACCGGGGAGCTGTTTTTT.

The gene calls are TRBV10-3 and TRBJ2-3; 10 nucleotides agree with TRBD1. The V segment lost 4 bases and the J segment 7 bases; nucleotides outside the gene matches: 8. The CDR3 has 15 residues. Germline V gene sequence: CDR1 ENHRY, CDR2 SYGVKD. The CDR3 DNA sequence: TGTGCCATCAGTGCCATGGGGGACAGGGGAAATACGCAGTATTTT. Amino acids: CAISAMGDRGNTQYF.

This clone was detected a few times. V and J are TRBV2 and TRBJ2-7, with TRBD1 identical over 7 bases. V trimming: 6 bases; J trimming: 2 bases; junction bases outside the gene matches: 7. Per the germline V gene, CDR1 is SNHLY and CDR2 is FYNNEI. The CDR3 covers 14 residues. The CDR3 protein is CASRLGQTTYEQYF. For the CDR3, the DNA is TGTGCCAGCAGGTTGGGACAGACGACCTACGAGCAGTACTTC.

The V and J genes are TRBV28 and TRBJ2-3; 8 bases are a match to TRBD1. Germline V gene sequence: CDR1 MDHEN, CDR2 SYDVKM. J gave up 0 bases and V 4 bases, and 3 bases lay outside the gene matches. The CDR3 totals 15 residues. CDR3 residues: CASSYRTGSTDTQYF. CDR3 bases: TGTGCCAGCAGTTACCGGACAGGGAGCACAGATACGCAGTATTTT.

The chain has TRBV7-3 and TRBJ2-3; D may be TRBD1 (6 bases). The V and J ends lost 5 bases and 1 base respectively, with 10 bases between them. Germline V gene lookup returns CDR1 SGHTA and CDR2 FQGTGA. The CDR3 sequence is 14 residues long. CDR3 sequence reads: CASSQGRGTDTQYF. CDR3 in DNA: TGTGCCAGCAGCCAGGGGCGGGGCACAGATACGCAGTATTTT.

As DNA, the CDR3 is TGTGCCAGCAGCGTGGATAACGGACAGGGGGGCTATGGCTACACCTTC. Translation gives CASSVDNGQGGYGYTF. V and J are TRBV9 and TRBJ1-2; 10 nucleotides agree with TRBD1. V lost 2 bases and J lost 4; bases outside the gene matches: 8. Germline values: CDR1 SGDLS, CDR2 YYNGEE. This CDR3 is 16 amino acids long.

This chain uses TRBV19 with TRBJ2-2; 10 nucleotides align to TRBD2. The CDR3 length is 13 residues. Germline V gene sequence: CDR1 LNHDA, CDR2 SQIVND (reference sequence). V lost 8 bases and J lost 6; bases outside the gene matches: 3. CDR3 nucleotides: TGTGCCAGTCGAAGCGGGAGGGCCGGGGAGCTGTTTTTT. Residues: CASRSGRAGELFF. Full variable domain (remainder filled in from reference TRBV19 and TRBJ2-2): DGGITQSPKYLFRKEGQNVTLSCEQNLNHDAMYWYRQDPGQGLRLIYYSQIVNDFQKGDIAEGYSVSREKKESFPLTVTSAQKNPTAFYLCASRSGRAGELFFGEGSRLTVL.

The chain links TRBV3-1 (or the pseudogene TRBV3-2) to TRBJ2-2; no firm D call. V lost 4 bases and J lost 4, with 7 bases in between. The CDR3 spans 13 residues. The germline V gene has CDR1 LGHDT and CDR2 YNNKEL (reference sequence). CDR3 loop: CASSPGGTGELFF. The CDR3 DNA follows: TGTGCCAGCAGCCCAGGTGGCACCGGGGAGCTGTTTTTT.

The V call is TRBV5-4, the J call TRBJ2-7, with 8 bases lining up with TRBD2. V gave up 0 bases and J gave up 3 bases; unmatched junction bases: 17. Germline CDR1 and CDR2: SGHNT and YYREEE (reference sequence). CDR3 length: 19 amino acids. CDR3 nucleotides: TGTGCCAGCAGCTTGGAATTGAACCCTCTAGCCGGGGGGGACTACGAGCAGTACTTC. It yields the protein CASSLELNPLAGGDYEQYF.

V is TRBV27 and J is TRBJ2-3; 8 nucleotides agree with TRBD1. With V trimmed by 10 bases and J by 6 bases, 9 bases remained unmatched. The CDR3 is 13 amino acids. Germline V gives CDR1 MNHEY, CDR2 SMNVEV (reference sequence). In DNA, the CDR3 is TGTGCCACCCGGGGGCAGGGGGCGGATACGCAGTATTTT. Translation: CATRGQGADTQYF.

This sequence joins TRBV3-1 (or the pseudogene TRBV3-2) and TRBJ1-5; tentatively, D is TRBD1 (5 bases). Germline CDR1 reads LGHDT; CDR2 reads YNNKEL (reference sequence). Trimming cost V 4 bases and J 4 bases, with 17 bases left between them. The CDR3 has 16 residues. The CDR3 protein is CASSPTADTTNQPQHF. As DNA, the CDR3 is TGTGCCAGCAGCCCCACGGCGGACACGACGAATCAGCCCCAGCATTTT.

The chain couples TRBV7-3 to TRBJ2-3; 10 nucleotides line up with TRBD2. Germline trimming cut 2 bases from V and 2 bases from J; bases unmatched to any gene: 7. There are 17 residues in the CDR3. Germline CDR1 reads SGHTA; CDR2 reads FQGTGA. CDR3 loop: CASSLGTSAPATDTQYF. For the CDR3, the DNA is TGTGCCAGCAGCTTAGGGACTAGCGCGCCCGCCACAGATACGCAGTATTTT.

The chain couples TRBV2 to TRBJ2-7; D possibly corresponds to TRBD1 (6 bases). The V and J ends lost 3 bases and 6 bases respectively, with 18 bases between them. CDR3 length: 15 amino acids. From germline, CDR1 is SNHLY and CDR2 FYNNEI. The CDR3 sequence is CASSDPQGNRLEQYF. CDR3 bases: TGTGCCAGCAGTGACCCCCAGGGGAATCGGCTCGAGCAGTACTTC.

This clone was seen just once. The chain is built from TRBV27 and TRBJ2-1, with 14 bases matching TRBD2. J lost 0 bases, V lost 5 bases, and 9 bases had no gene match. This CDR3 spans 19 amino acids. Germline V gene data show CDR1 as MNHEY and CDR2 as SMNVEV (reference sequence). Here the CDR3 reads CASSRRLAGGTSSYNEQFF. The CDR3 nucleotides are TGTGCCAGCAGTCGAAGACTAGCGGGAGGGACCAGCTCCTACAATGAGCAGTTCTTC.

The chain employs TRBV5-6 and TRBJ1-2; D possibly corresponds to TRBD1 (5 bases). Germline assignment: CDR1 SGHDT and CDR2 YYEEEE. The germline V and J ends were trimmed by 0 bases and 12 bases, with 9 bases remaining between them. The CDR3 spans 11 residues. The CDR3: CASSLDGGDTF. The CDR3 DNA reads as TGTGCCAGCAGCTTGGACGGGGGAGACACCTTC.

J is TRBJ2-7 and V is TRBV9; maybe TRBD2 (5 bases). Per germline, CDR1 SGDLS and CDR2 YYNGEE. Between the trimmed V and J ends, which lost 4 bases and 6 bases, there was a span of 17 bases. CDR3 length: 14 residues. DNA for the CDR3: TGTGCCAGCAGCACACATTCGGGGAGCTCCGAGCAGTACTTC. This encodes CASSTHSGSSEQYF.

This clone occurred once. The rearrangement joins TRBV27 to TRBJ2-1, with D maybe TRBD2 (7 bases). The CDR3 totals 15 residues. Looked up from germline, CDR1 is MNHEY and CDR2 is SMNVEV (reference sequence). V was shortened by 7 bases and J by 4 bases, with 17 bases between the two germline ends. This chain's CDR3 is CASTLGGGRYNEQFF. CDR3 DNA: TGTGCCAGCACCTTAGGGGGGGGCCGTTACAATGAGCAGTTCTTC.

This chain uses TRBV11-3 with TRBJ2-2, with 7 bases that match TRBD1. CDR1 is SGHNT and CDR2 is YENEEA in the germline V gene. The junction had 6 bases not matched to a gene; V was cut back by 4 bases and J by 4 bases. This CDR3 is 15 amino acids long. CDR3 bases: TGTGCCAGCAGCTCTCGACAGGGCCGCACCGGGGAGCTGTTTTTT. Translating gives CASSSRQGRTGELFF.

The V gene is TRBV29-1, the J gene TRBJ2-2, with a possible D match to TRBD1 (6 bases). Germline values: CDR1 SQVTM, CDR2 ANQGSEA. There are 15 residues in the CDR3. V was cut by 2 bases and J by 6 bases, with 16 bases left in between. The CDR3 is CSVETGSARPGELFF. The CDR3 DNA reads TGCAGCGTTGAAACAGGGAGTGCGCGTCCCGGGGAGCTGTTTTTT.

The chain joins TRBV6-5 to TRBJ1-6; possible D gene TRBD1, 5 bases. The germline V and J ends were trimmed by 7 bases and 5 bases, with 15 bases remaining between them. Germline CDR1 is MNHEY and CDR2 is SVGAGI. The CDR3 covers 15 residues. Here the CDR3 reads CASNTQEGDNSPLHF. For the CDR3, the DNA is TGTGCCAGCAACACACAGGAAGGGGATAATTCACCCCTCCACTTT.

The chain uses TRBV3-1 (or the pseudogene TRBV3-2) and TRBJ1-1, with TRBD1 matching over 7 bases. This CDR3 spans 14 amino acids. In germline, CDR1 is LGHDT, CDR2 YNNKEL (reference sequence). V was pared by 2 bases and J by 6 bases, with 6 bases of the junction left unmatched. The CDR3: CASSQYRGNSEAFF. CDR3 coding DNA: TGTGCCAGCAGCCAATACAGGGGTAACTCTGAAGCTTTCTTT.

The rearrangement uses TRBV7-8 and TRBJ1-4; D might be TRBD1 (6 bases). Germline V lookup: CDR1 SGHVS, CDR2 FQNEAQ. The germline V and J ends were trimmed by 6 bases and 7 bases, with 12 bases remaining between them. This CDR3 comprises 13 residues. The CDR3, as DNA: TGTGCCAGCAGGGGGACAAGCGGTGAAAAACTGTTTTTT. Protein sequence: CASRGTSGEKLFF.